This entry concerns a single T cell receptor (beta chain). With 60 Vbeta and 13 Jbeta primers, the PCR was carried out. Clones were read by immunoSEQ multiplex PCR, and TCRdb kept only the in-frame ones, dropping some. The table has 150,000 to 200,000 clones, 65% to 85% seen once; the top ten hold around 6.1%. The sample originates from a study of cytomegalovirus exposure and HLA in healthy donors. Per the germline V gene, CDR1 is LGHNA and CDR2 is YSLEER. Trimming removed 0 bases at V and 0 bases at J, with 11 bases between. The CDR3 has 16 residues. The sequenced sample was PBMCs. The rearrangement uses TRBV4-3 and TRBJ1-1; perhaps TRBD1 as D (5 bases). This TCR came from a woman aged 30 to 39 in good health and CMV-seropositive. DNA of the CDR3: TGCGCCAGCAGCCAAGATCTCGCAGGGTTGAACACTGAAGCTTTCTTT. This codes for CASSQDLAGLNTEAFF.